One and the same sample provided the 9 T cell receptor beta chains below, sequenced in a study of cytomegalovirus exposure and HLA in healthy donors. Clones were sequenced by immunoSEQ multiplex PCR, and TCRdb holds only the in-frame ones, with some missing. The sample lists 150,000 to 200,000 clones, 85% occurring once. Sequenced: PBMCs. These TCRs come from a man aged 18 to 29 in good health and CMV-seropositive.

The chain carries TRBV5-1 and TRBJ2-2, with D perhaps TRBD2 (6 bases). V was clipped by 0 bases and J by 7 bases, with 13 bases between them. The germline V gene has CDR1 SGHRS and CDR2 YFSETQ. The CDR3 is 15 amino acids. CDR3 DNA: TGCGCCAGCAGCTTGGGGCTAGCGAGGGACGGGGAGCTGTTTTTT. This sequence encodes CASSLGLARDGELFF.

J is TRBJ1-1 and V is TRBV30; the D gene is possibly TRBD1 (5 bases). From germline, CDR1 is GTSNPN and CDR2 SVGIG (reference sequence). The CDR3 is 14 residues long. V was trimmed by 0 bases and J by 10 bases, leaving 18 bases between them. The CDR3 sequence: CAWSVRAASGSAFF. The CDR3 coding sequence is TGTGCCTGGAGTGTACGGGCTGCTTCAGGGTCAGCTTTCTTT.

J is TRBJ1-5 and V is TRBV12-5; TRBD1 matches at 7 bases. The CDR3 covers 14 residues. The trim removed 6 bases at V and 5 bases at J, leaving 7 bases unmatched. Germline loops: CDR1 LGHNT, CDR2 FRNRAP. The CDR3 sequence is CASGVTGAYQPQHF. DNA of the CDR3: TGTGCTAGTGGCGTTACAGGGGCTTATCAGCCCCAGCATTTT. The variable domain in full, with the rest retrieved from reference TRBV12-5 and TRBJ1-5, is DARVTQTPRHKVTEMGQEVTMRCQPILGHNTVFWYRQTMMQGLELLAYFRNRAPLDDSGMPKDRFSAEMPDATLATLKIQPSEPRDSAVYFCASGVTGAYQPQHFGDGTRLSIL.

The chain uses TRBV19 and TRBJ2-3; 14 bases align to TRBD2. The J segment lost 0 bases and the V segment lost 4 bases, leaving 12 bases of the junction unmatched. The length of the CDR3 is 20 residues. CDR1 is LNHDA, CDR2 SQIVND, per germline (reference sequence). The CDR3 DNA reads TGTGCCAGTAGTACCAGGTCGCTGACTAGCGGGAGGGGCAGCACAGATACGCAGTATTTT. It codes for CASSTRSLTSGRGSTDTQYF.

This clone was observed a few times. A junction end diverges from the germline sequence, so it may reflect a read error. The rearrangement uses TRBV7-6 and TRBJ2-1; 11 bases are shared with TRBD2. The CDR3 spans 15 residues. Germline V gene sequence: CDR1 SGHVS, CDR2 FNYEAQ. In nucleotides, the CDR3 is TGTGCCAGCAGCCTAGCGGGAGGTCGCAACAATGAGCAGTTCTTC. Translation gives CASSLAGGRNNEQFF.

V usage is TRBV28 and J usage is TRBJ2-1, with TRBD2 identical over 11 bases. The CDR3 consists of 17 residues. Germline lookup yields CDR1 MDHEN and CDR2 SYDVKM. The J segment lost 5 bases and the V segment lost 1 base, leaving 7 bases of the junction unmatched. The CDR3 region is CASSLSSGTSGDNEQFF. The CDR3 DNA reads TGTGCCAGCAGTTTATCTTCCGGGACTAGCGGAGACAATGAGCAGTTCTTC.

The chain employs TRBV7-2 and TRBJ1-2; D perhaps matches TRBD1 (6 bases). This CDR3 has 14 residues. Germline lookup yields CDR1 SGHTA and CDR2 FQGNSA. Trimming removed 2 bases from V and 5 bases from J, with 12 bases in between. The CDR3 region is CASSLKGGWYGYTF. The CDR3 nucleotides read TGTGCCAGCAGCTTAAAAGGGGGATGGTATGGCTACACCTTC. Based on the CDR3 plus reference TRBV7-2 and TRBJ1-2, the full variable domain is GAGVSQSPSNKVTEKGKDVELRCDPISGHTALYWYRQSLGQGLEFLIYFQGNSAPDKSGLPSDRFSAERTGGSVSTLTIQRTQQEDSAVYLCASSLKGGWYGYTFGSGTRLTVV.

The chain employs TRBV19 and TRBJ2-2, with 9 bases fitting TRBD2. This CDR3 has 16 amino acids. J was trimmed by 5 bases and V by 1 base; bases with no gene match: 5. Germline CDR1 reads LNHDA; CDR2 reads SQIVND (reference sequence). CDR3 coding DNA: TGTGCCAGTAGTATAGGTAGGGGACTAGCTACCGGGGAGCTGTTTTTT. Its translation is CASSIGRGLATGELFF.

The rearrangement joins TRBV5-1 to TRBJ2-1; 7 nucleotides match TRBD2. V shed 2 bases, J shed 7 bases, and the junction held 12 bases outside the gene matches. The CDR3 contains 16 residues. Germline CDR1 SGHRS, CDR2 YFSETQ. For the CDR3, the DNA is TGCGCCAGCAGCTTCCACAGCGCGGGAGAAAGGAATGAGCAGTTCTTC. Translation gives CASSFHSAGERNEQFF.